One and the same sample provided the 19 T cell receptor beta chains below, sequenced in a study of CD8+ T cells in alopecia areata (dated by TCRdb to 2017 to 2018). The protocol used for the library was the immunoSEQ multiplex PCR assay. RNA was extracted from all samples and reverse transcribed into cDNA as template for TCR sequencing. The immuneACCESS repertoire file appears here via TCRdb, limited to in-frame rearrangements. These files lack a portion of the clones; in checked studies, under half of the deficit traces to unresolved V genes, and the cause of the others is not known. Present in this sample are 200,000 to 250,000 clones, roughly 56% of which were seen just once. Roughly 5.3% of the sample lies in the top ten. The specimen was CD8+ T cells sorted from blood. These receptors all come from a human donor in good health.

Only one count was recorded for this clone. CDR3 DNA: TGTGCCAGCAGTTCCTCCCTACACCCTAACTATGGCTACACCTTC. Its protein is CASSSSLHPNYGYTF. V is TRBV6-5 and J is TRBJ1-2; D is uncertain. CDR3 length: 15 residues. Germline V gene data show CDR1 as MNHEY and CDR2 as SVGAGI. Between the trimmed V and J ends, which lost 4 bases and 0 bases, there was a span of 12 bases.

The genes are TRBV6-1 and TRBJ2-7; D gene unclear. CDR1 is MNHNS, CDR2 SASEGT, per germline. Trimming shortened V by 2 bases and J by 1 base, and 9 bases separated the two germline ends. CDR3 length: 14 residues. CDR3: CASSELRWSYEQYF. The CDR3 nucleotides read TGTGCCAGCAGTGAACTCAGGTGGTCCTACGAGCAGTACTTC.

The chain uses TRBV2 and TRBJ1-2, with 10 bases matching TRBD1. Trimming at V came to 3 bases and at J to 4 bases, leaving 8 bases not matched to a gene. Germline V gene data show CDR1 as SNHLY and CDR2 as FYNNEI. The CDR3 has 16 amino acids. DNA of the CDR3: TGTGCCAGCAGTGAGACGGGACAGGGGCTGGTCTATGGCTACACCTTC. Translating it yields CASSETGQGLVYGYTF.

This sequence joins TRBV4-1 and TRBJ1-2, with D perhaps TRBD1 (5 bases). The CDR3 has 14 residues. V lost 3 bases, J lost 4 bases, and 12 bases lay in between. Looked up from germline, CDR1 is MGHRA and CDR2 is YSYEKL. CDR3 in DNA: TGCGCCAGCAGCCAGGGAGGGGCGGGCTATGGCTACACCTTC. Translating it yields CASSQGGAGYGYTF.

The J gene is TRBJ1-5, the V gene TRBV10-3; the match to TRBD1 covers 9 bases. This CDR3 is 13 amino acids long. Germline V CDR1 and CDR2: ENHRY, SYGVKD. V shed 8 bases, J shed 4 bases, and the junction held 3 bases outside the gene matches. The CDR3 DNA reads as TGTGCCATCCGGGACAGGGATAATCAGCCCCAGCATTTT. Translated, it gives CAIRDRDNQPQHF.

The chain employs TRBV27 and TRBJ1-5, with 10 bases matching TRBD1. The CDR3 is 14 amino acids. The germline gives CDR1 MNHEY, CDR2 SMNVEV (reference sequence). V lost 6 bases and J lost 11; bases outside the gene matches: 10. The CDR3 loop is CASSETGGPGAQHF. The CDR3 DNA reads as TGTGCCAGCAGCGAGACAGGGGGCCCGGGAGCCCAGCATTTT.

This chain connects TRBV15 to TRBJ1-5, with unresolved D. Germline CDR1 reads LNHNV; CDR2 reads YYDKDF (reference sequence). Trimming left V 5 bases short and J 3 bases short, with 5 bases between. The CDR3 loop spans 12 amino acids. CDR3 loop: CATSQLNQPQHF. For the CDR3, the DNA is TGTGCCACCAGCCAACTCAATCAGCCCCAGCATTTT.

Details on this clone: Its ends do not fully match the called genes, so a read error is possible. The chain carries TRBV13 and TRBJ2-7, with a weak D call TRBD2 (6 bases). CDR3 size: 11 residues. Germline assignment: CDR1 PRHDT and CDR2 FYEKMQ (reference sequence). CDR3: CASSATQGLSF. In DNA, the CDR3 is TGTGCCAGCAGCGCGACGCAGGGACTTTCCTTC. The entire variable domain, with the rest obtained from reference TRBV13 and TRBJ2-7, is as follows: AAGVIQSPRHLIKEKRETATLKCYPIPRHDTVYWYQQGPGQDPQFLISFYEKMQSDKGSIPDRFSAQQFSDYHSELNMSSLELGDSALYFCASSATQGLSFGPGTRLTVT.

This clone came up a few times. The rearrangement uses TRBV25-1 and TRBJ1-1, with D uncertain. V lost 7 bases and J 10 bases, leaving 13 bases between the germline ends. The CDR3 loop spans 11 amino acids. Germline lookup yields CDR1 MGHDK and CDR2 SYGVNS. The DNA of the CDR3 is TGTGCCAGCATATCCGGGCCTAGAGCTTTCTTT. The encoded protein is CASISGPRAFF.

In this sample, this clone turned up a few times. V is TRBV19 and J is TRBJ1-2, with D possibly being TRBD1 (6 bases). Germline V gene data show CDR1 as LNHDA and CDR2 as SQIVND (reference sequence). With 5 bases removed from V and 6 bases from J, the gap between germline ends came to 10 bases. CDR3 length equals 12 residues. This CDR3 is CASSATGDGYTF. As DNA, the CDR3 is TGTGCCAGTAGTGCGACAGGAGATGGCTACACCTTC.

The chain joins TRBV4-1 to TRBJ1-5, with D perhaps matching TRBD1 (6 bases). The germline V gene encodes CDR1 MGHRA and CDR2 YSYEKL. The CDR3 length is 15 residues. The V end was cut by 1 base, the J end by 0 bases, with 7 bases between. CDR3 region: CASSQGQDSNQPQHF. The CDR3, as DNA: TGCGCCAGCAGCCAAGGACAGGATAGCAATCAGCCCCAGCATTTT.

This clone was observed a handful of times. The rearrangement joins TRBV29-1 to TRBJ2-7, with TRBD1 identical over 7 bases. With V trimmed by 4 bases and J by 5 bases, 5 bases remained unmatched. This CDR3 is built from 12 residues. The germline V gene has CDR1 SQVTM and CDR2 ANQGSEA. CDR3 sequence reads: CSVVTGSHEQYF. CDR3 nucleotide sequence: TGCAGCGTTGTGACAGGGAGCCACGAGCAGTACTTC.

The chain employs TRBV7-8 and TRBJ1-2, with a weak D call TRBD1 (6 bases). V was pared by 2 bases and J by 4 bases, with 14 bases between. There are 15 residues in the CDR3. CDR1 SGHVS and CDR2 FQNEAQ come from the germline V gene. This CDR3 reads CASSLMGGSFYGYTF. In DNA, the CDR3 is TGTGCCAGCAGCTTAATGGGGGGCAGTTTCTATGGCTACACCTTC.

V gene TRBV5-1 combines with J gene TRBJ1-1; D not certain. The V end lost 4 bases, the J end lost 0 bases, and 7 bases lay between the germline ends. This CDR3 is 13 amino acids long. Per the germline V gene, CDR1 is SGHRS and CDR2 is YFSETQ. The CDR3 coding sequence is TGCGCCAGCAGCGCGGTCATGAACACTGAAGCTTTCTTT. Its translation: CASSAVMNTEAFF.

The chain employs TRBV7-9 and TRBJ2-3, with D perhaps matching TRBD2 (5 bases). Germline V gene data show CDR1 as SEHNR and CDR2 as FQNEAQ (reference sequence). V lost 5 bases to trimming and J lost 4 bases, with 16 bases between them. The CDR3 runs to 15 residues. The CDR3 loop reads CASSPSGSKADTQYF. CDR3 coding DNA: TGTGCCAGCAGCCCCTCGGGAAGTAAGGCAGATACGCAGTATTTT.

The sample holds a few counts of this clone. V usage is TRBV7-2 and J usage is TRBJ1-2; the D gene is possibly TRBD1 (6 bases). CDR3 length: 15 amino acids. The germline CDR1 and CDR2 sequences are SGHTA and FQGNSA. The V end lost 5 bases, the J end lost 0 bases, and 13 bases lay between the germline ends. CDR3 amino acids: CASSPTGRTNYGYTF. DNA for the CDR3: TGTGCCAGCAGCCCGACAGGACGAACTAACTATGGCTACACCTTC.

V and J are TRBV19 and TRBJ2-7; D might be TRBD1 (6 bases). This CDR3 region has 13 residues. Per germline, CDR1 LNHDA and CDR2 SQIVND (reference sequence). Between the trimmed V and J ends, which lost 5 bases and 3 bases, there was a span of 11 bases. The CDR3 sequence: CASSAGQLYEQYF. CDR3 nucleotide sequence: TGTGCCAGTAGTGCAGGACAGCTCTACGAGCAGTACTTC.

This chain uses TRBV5-4 with TRBJ1-1; no reliable D call. This CDR3 spans 13 amino acids. Trimming stripped 1 base from V and 6 bases from J, with 10 bases between. Per germline, CDR1 SGHNT and CDR2 YYREEE (reference sequence). CDR3 in DNA: TGTGCCAGCAGCTTGCCGGGGTCCCCTGAAGCTTTCTTT. The encoded protein is CASSLPGSPEAFF.

This clone was seen a single time. The chain couples TRBV6-6 to TRBJ1-1; no clear D. V lost 0 bases, J lost 5 bases, and 10 bases lay in between. Germline CDR1 reads MNHNY; CDR2 reads SVGAGI (reference sequence). The CDR3 runs to 14 residues. This CDR3 is CASSYSPSGTEAFF. The CDR3 DNA reads TGTGCCAGCAGTTACTCCCCGTCGGGGACTGAAGCTTTCTTT.